The rows below give T cell receptor beta chains drawn from one sample of a study of CD8 T cells in Susac syndrome. TCRdb re-called the immunoSEQ multiplex PCR reads through MiXCR, storing one row per CDR3 protein. This table holds under 200,000 distinct CDR3 sequences, around 94% found once. Sequenced material: CD4+ T cells from PBMCs. All receptors derive from a human donor in good health. Both conserved end residues are part of each CDR3. The D gene is left open where the match is weak. Rows give clone size only sometimes, using once, few, many, or a class for an expanded clone.

J: TRBJ1-6; D: .; size: .; V: TRBV30; CDR3: CAWSVDTASAPLHF; DNA: TGTGCCTGGAGTGTCGACACCGCCTCAGCGCCCCTCCACTTT
J: TRBJ1-6; D: TRBD1; size: .; V: TRBV9; CDR3: CASNSGTAHNSPLHF; DNA: TGTGCCAGCAACAGCGGGACAGCTCATAATTCACCCCTCCACTTT
J: TRBJ2-7; D: TRBD1; size: .; V: TRBV12-3/TRBV12-4; CDR3: CASSSWDRVHEQYF; DNA: TGTGCCAGCAGTTCATGGGACAGGGTCCACGAGCAGTACTTC
J: TRBJ1-5; D: .; size: .; V: TRBV7-9; CDR3: CASSLGLGEKPQHF; DNA: TGTGCCAGCAGCTTAGGTCTCGGGGAGAAGCCCCAGCATTTT
J: TRBJ2-1; D: .; size: few; V: TRBV2; CDR3: CASSLVGGNEQFF; DNA: TGTGCCAGCAGTCTGGTGGGGGGCAATGAGCAGTTCTTC
J: TRBJ2-2; D: .; size: .; V: TRBV6-2/TRBV6-3; CDR3: CASSGTPLTGELFF; DNA: TGTGCCAGCAGCGGGACTCCTCTGACCGGGGAGCTGTTTTTT
J: TRBJ1-2; D: .; size: .; V: TRBV4-3; CDR3: CASSQDRREAYGYTF; DNA: TGCGCCAGCAGCCAAGATCGTCGGGAAGCCTATGGCTACACCTTC
J: TRBJ1-5; D: .; size: .; V: TRBV30; CDR3: CAWGPDSNQPQHF; DNA: TGTGCCTGGGGTCCGGACAGCAATCAGCCCCAGCATTTT
J: TRBJ2-1; D: TRBD2; size: .; V: TRBV19; CDR3: CASSPYSGGLYNEQFF; DNA: TGTGCCAGTAGTCCCTATAGCGGGGGACTCTACAATGAGCAGTTCTTC
J: TRBJ2-2; D: TRBD2; size: .; V: TRBV12-3/TRBV12-4; CDR3: CASSFGAGTGELFF; DNA: TGTGCCAGCAGTTTCGGAGCGGGGACCGGGGAGCTGTTTTTT
J: TRBJ2-2; D: .; size: .; V: TRBV29-1; CDR3: CSVGGRFTGELFF; DNA: TGCAGCGTTGGGGGACGTTTCACCGGGGAGCTGTTTTTT
J: TRBJ2-3; D: TRBD2; size: .; V: TRBV15; CDR3: CATSMIAGGLTDTQYF; DNA: TGTGCCACCAGCATGATAGCGGGGGGACTCACAGATACGCAGTATTTT
J: TRBJ2-1; D: TRBD2; size: .; V: TRBV5-1; CDR3: CASSTTSGGYNEQFF; DNA: TGCGCCAGCAGCACAACTAGCGGAGGTTACAATGAGCAGTTCTTC
J: TRBJ2-1; D: TRBD2; size: once; V: TRBV3-1; CDR3: CASSPTTSGVVGEQFF; DNA: TGTGCCAGCAGCCCCACGACTAGCGGGGTGGTCGGTGAGCAGTTCTTC
J: TRBJ1-1; D: .; size: .; V: TRBV30; CDR3: CAWSTLNTEAFF; DNA: TGTGCCTGGAGCACCCTGAACACTGAAGCTTTCTTT
J: TRBJ2-1; D: TRBD2; size: .; V: TRBV3-1; CDR3: CASSQGGGDNEQFF; DNA: TGTGCCAGCAGCCAAGGGGGAGGGGACAATGAGCAGTTCTTC
J: TRBJ1-1; D: .; size: .; V: TRBV27; CDR3: CASSFSGAGGTEAFF; DNA: TGTGCCAGCAGTTTCTCAGGGGCGGGGGGGACTGAAGCTTTCTTT
J: TRBJ1-1; D: TRBD1; size: .; V: TRBV30; CDR3: CALGRGLTEAFF; DNA: TGTGCCTTGGGCAGGGGGCTCACTGAAGCTTTCTTT
J: TRBJ2-7; D: .; size: .; V: TRBV5-1; CDR3: CASSLSVSSYEQYF; DNA: TGCGCCAGCAGCTTAAGTGTCAGCTCCTACGAGCAGTACTTC
J: TRBJ2-3; D: .; size: few; V: TRBV12-3/TRBV12-4; CDR3: CASSLAGDTQYF; DNA: TGTGCCAGCAGTTTGGCAGGAGATACGCAGTATTTT
J: TRBJ2-5; D: .; size: few; V: TRBV2; CDR3: CASSVGFQETQYF; DNA: TGTGCCAGCAGTGTGGGTTTCCAAGAGACCCAGTACTTC
J: TRBJ1-2; D: TRBD1; size: .; V: TRBV30; CDR3: CACRRTGSYGYTF; DNA: TGTGCCTGCCGTCGGACAGGGAGCTATGGCTACACCTTC
J: TRBJ2-1; D: TRBD2; size: .; V: TRBV13; CDR3: CASSSSLAGVHEQFF; DNA: TGTGCCAGCAGCTCGTCGCTAGCGGGGGTACATGAGCAGTTCTTC
J: TRBJ1-5; D: TRBD1; size: .; V: TRBV6-2/TRBV6-3; CDR3: CASSYPDRLGQPQHF; DNA: TGTGCCAGCAGTTACCCGGACAGGCTGGGTCAGCCCCAGCATTTT
J: TRBJ1-1; D: TRBD1; size: .; V: TRBV5-1; CDR3: CASSWQGANTEAFF; DNA: TGCGCCAGCAGCTGGCAGGGGGCGAACACTGAAGCTTTCTTT
J: TRBJ1-1; D: .; size: .; V: TRBV29-1; CDR3: CSVATTRNTEAFF; DNA: TGCAGCGTTGCAACAACGAGGAACACTGAAGCTTTCTTT
J: TRBJ2-1; D: .; size: .; V: TRBV20-1; CDR3: CSARREAIKQFF; DNA: TGCAGTGCTAGAAGGGAGGCGATTAAGCAGTTCTTC
J: TRBJ2-1; D: TRBD2; size: .; V: TRBV19; CDR3: CASSPSGVDEQFF; DNA: TGTGCCAGTAGCCCTAGCGGGGTGGATGAGCAGTTCTTC
J: TRBJ1-4; D: .; size: .; V: TRBV30; CDR3: CAWTRGGEKLFF; DNA: TGTGCCTGGACCCGGGGGGGTGAAAAACTGTTTTTT
J: TRBJ2-3; D: .; size: .; V: TRBV5-4; CDR3: CASSLVAGLTDTQYF; DNA: TGTGCCAGCAGCTTGGTTGCGGGGCTCACAGATACGCAGTATTTT
J: TRBJ2-1; D: .; size: .; V: TRBV28; CDR3: CASSTHINNEQFF; DNA: TGTGCCAGCAGTACCCACATAAACAATGAGCAGTTCTTC
J: TRBJ2-1; D: TRBD2; size: .; V: TRBV29-1; CDR3: CSAPRPASGSSYNEQFF; DNA: TGCAGCGCCCCGCGCCCCGCTAGCGGGTCCTCCTACAATGAGCAGTTCTTC
J: TRBJ2-1; D: TRBD2; size: once; V: TRBV7-2; CDR3: CASSVLAGGPGRNEQFF; DNA: TGTGCCAGCAGCGTCCTAGCGGGGGGGCCGGGAAGGAATGAGCAGTTCTTC
J: TRBJ1-4; D: TRBD1; size: .; V: TRBV29-1; CDR3: CSAAQGAREKLFF; DNA: TGCAGCGCTGCACAGGGGGCGCGAGAAAAACTGTTTTTT
J: TRBJ1-2; D: .; size: .; V: TRBV20-1; CDR3: CSARDSSGYGYTF; DNA: TGCAGTGCTAGAGACTCGTCCGGCTATGGCTACACCTTC
J: TRBJ2-1; D: .; size: .; V: TRBV12-3/TRBV12-4; CDR3: CASSFGSARGPSYNEQFF; DNA: TGTGCCAGCAGTTTCGGTTCCGCCAGGGGCCCCTCCTACAATGAGCAGTTCTTC
J: TRBJ2-1; D: .; size: .; V: TRBV29-1; CDR3: CSVCPSVMHEQFF; DNA: TGCAGCGTGTGTCCTAGCGTCATGCATGAGCAGTTCTTC
J: TRBJ2-3; D: .; size: .; V: TRBV24-1; CDR3: CATSITSSLMDTQYF; DNA: TGTGCCACCAGTATTACTAGCTCCCTCATGGATACGCAGTATTTT